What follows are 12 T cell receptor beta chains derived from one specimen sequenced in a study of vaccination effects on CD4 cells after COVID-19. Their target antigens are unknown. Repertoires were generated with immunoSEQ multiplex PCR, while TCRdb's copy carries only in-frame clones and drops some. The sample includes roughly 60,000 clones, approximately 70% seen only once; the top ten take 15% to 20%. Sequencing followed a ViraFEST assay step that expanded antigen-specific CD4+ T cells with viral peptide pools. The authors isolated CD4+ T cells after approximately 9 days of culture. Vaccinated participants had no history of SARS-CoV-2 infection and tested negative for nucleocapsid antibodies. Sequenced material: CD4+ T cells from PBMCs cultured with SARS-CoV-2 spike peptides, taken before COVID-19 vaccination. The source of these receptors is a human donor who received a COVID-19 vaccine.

The CDR3 region has the DNA TGTGCCAGCAGCCAAAATGCGGGATCGAACACCGGGGAGCTGTTTTTT. Amino acids: CASSQNAGSNTGELFF. This chain uses TRBV3-1 (or the pseudogene TRBV3-2) with TRBJ2-2, with a possible D match to TRBD2 (6 bases). V dropped 2 bases and J dropped 0 bases, with 10 bases sitting between them. CDR1 and CDR2 (germline): LGHDT, YNNKEL (reference sequence). There are 16 residues in the CDR3.

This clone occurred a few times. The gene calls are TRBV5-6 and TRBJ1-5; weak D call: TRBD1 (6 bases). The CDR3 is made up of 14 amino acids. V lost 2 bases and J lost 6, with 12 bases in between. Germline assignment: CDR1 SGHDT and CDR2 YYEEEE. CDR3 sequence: CASSFRGAGQPQHF. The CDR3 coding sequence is TGTGCCAGCAGCTTTCGGGGGGCTGGTCAGCCCCAGCATTTT.

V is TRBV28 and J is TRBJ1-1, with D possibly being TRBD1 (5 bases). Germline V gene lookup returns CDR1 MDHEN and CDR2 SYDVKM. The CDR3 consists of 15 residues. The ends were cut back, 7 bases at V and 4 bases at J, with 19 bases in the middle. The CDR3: CASTPRRLGGTEAFF. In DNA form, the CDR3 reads TGTGCCAGCACCCCACGGAGACTGGGGGGCACTGAAGCTTTCTTT.

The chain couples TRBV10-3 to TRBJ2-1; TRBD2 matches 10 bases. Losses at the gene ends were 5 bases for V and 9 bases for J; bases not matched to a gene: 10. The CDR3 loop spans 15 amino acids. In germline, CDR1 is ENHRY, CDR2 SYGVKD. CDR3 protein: CAISPSAGGPSEQFF. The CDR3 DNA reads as TGTGCCATCAGTCCTTCAGCGGGGGGGCCGAGTGAGCAGTTCTTC.

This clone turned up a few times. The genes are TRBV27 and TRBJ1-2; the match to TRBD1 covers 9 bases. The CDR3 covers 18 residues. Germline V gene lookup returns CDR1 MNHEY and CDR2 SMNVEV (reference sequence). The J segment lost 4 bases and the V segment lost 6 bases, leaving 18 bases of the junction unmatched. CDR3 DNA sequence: TGTGCCAGCAGGGGTTTCCGTCGGGACAGGGCCTATTCCTATGGCTACACCTTC. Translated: CASRGFRRDRAYSYGYTF.

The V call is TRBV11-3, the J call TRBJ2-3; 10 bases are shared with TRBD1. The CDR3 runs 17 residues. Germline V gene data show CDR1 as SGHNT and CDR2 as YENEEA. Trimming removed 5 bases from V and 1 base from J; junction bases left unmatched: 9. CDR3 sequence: CASSQNSGTGGTDTQYF. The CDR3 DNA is TGTGCCAGCAGCCAAAATTCCGGGACAGGGGGCACAGATACGCAGTATTTT. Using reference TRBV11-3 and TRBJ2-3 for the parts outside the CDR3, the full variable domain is EAGVVQSPRYKIIEKKQPVAFWCNPISGHNTLYWYLQNLGQGPELLIRYENEEAVDDSQLPKDRFSAERLKGVDSTLKIQPAELGDSAVYLCASSQNSGTGGTDTQYFGPGTRLTVL.

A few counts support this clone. The CDR3 DNA reads TGCGCCAGCAGCTTGGACAGCTTGAATTCACCCCTCCACTTT. Its protein is CASSLDSLNSPLHF. This sequence joins TRBV5-1 and TRBJ1-6; D not certain. The CDR3 extends over 14 amino acids. Trimming shortened V by 0 bases and J by 7 bases, and 8 bases separated the two germline ends. CDR1 is SGHRS, CDR2 YFSETQ, per germline.

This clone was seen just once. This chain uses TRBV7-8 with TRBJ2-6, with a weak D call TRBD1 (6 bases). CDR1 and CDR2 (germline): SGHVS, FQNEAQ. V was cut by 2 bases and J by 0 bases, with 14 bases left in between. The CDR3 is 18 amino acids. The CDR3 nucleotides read TGTGCCAGCAGCTTATTAGGGACACTCTACTCTGGGGCCAACGTCCTGACTTTC. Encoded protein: CASSLLGTLYSGANVLTF.

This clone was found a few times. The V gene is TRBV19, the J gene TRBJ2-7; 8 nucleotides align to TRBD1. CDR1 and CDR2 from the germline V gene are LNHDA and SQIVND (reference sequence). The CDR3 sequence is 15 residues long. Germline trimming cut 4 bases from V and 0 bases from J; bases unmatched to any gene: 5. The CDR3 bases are TGTGCCAGTAGTAACTCGCAGGGGGCCTCCTACGAGCAGTACTTC. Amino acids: CASSNSQGASYEQYF.

CDR3 in DNA: TGTGCCAGCAGCCTAGAACCTCGGACAGGGTGGACAGATACGCAGTATTTT. It codes for CASSLEPRTGWTDTQYF. The chain is built from TRBV7-3 and TRBJ2-3, with 8 bases that match TRBD1. J gave up 3 bases and V 5 bases, and 13 bases lay outside the gene matches. There are 17 residues in the CDR3. The germline V gene has CDR1 SGHTA and CDR2 FQGTGA.

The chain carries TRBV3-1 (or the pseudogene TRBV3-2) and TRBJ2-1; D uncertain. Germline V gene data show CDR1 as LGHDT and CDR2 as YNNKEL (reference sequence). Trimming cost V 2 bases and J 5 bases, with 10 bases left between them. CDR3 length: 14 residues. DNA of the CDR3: TGTGCCAGCAGCCAATTCGCACAGCACAATGAGCAGTTCTTC. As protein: CASSQFAQHNEQFF.

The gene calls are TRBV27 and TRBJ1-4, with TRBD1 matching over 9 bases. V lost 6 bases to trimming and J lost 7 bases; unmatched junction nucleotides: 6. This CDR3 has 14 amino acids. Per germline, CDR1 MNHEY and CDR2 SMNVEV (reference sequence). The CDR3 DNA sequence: TGTGCCAGCAGAACAACAGGGGGCCGTGAAAAACTGTTTTTT. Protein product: CASRTTGGREKLFF.